Below, 6 T cell receptor beta chains from the same sample are listed, as sequenced in a study of T cell responses to AZD1222 COVID-19 vaccine. TCRdb's copy holds only in-frame clones and misses some; the assay was immunoSEQ multiplex PCR. The table shows 35,000 to 55,000 clones, with roughly 77% occurring only once. Sequences were derived from peripheral blood, sampled 28 days after the second dose of the MenACWY control vaccine. The receptors come from an adult who received the MenACWY meningococcal vaccine as a control.

The chain couples TRBV28 to TRBJ2-5, with D perhaps TRBD1 or TRBD2 (6 bases each). Trimming stripped 5 bases from V and 1 base from J, with 17 bases between. Germline V gene lookup returns CDR1 MDHEN and CDR2 SYDVKM. There are 16 residues in the CDR3. In nucleotides, the CDR3 is TGTGCCAGCAGTATCGGTCTTGGAGGGGGCCAAGAGACCCAGTACTTC. The encoded protein is CASSIGLGGGQETQYF.

The rearrangement uses TRBV5-1 and TRBJ1-2, with 7 nucleotides matching TRBD1. CDR1 is SGHRS and CDR2 is YFSETQ in the germline V gene. V shed 4 bases and J 5 bases; nucleotides not matched to a gene: 8. CDR3 length: 14 residues. Here the CDR3 reads CASSLKGAEYGYTF. CDR3 coding DNA: TGCGCCAGCAGCCTAAAGGGGGCTGAGTATGGCTACACCTTC.

This chain joins TRBV30 and TRBJ2-1; a weak D match, TRBD1 (5 bases). The CDR3 covers 13 residues. From germline, CDR1 is GTSNPN and CDR2 SVGIG (reference sequence). The germline V and J ends were trimmed by 0 bases and 9 bases, with 12 bases remaining between them. The CDR3 DNA follows: TGTGCCTGGAGTGTCAGTTTAGGGGCTGAGCAGTTCTTC. This sequence encodes CAWSVSLGAEQFF.

This rearrangement joins TRBV5-1 to TRBJ1-1, with D uncertain. This CDR3 region has 17 residues. CDR1 and CDR2 (germline): SGHRS, YFSETQ. V lost 1 base and J 0 bases, leaving 16 bases between the germline ends. Here the CDR3 DNA reads TGCGCCAGCAGCTTGCCTAACACTTCGAGGGTGAACACTGAAGCTTTCTTT. Its translation is CASSLPNTSRVNTEAFF. The complete variable domain, with remaining parts taken from reference TRBV5-1 and TRBJ1-1, reads KAGVTQTPRYLIKTRGQQVTLSCSPISGHRSVSWYQQTPGQGLQFLFEYFSETQRNKGNFPGRFSGRQFSNSRSEMNVSTLELGDSALYLCASSLPNTSRVNTEAFFGQGTRLTVV.

The chain joins TRBV5-4 to TRBJ2-1, with D maybe TRBD1 (7 bases). V was shortened by 4 bases and J by 9 bases, with 17 bases between the two germline ends. This CDR3 contains 14 residues. Germline-derived CDR1 and CDR2 are SGHNT and YYREEE (reference sequence). CDR3 coding DNA: TGTGCCAGCAGCGCAGCAGGGGGGCGCGGTGAGCAGTTCTTC. Its translation is CASSAAGGRGEQFF.

The chain uses TRBV9 and TRBJ2-3; 10 bases map to TRBD2. Looked up from germline, CDR1 is SGDLS and CDR2 is YYNGEE. This CDR3 spans 16 amino acids. Unmatched junction bases numbered 5, after V lost 3 bases and J lost 1 base. CDR3 region: CASSAGLAVRTDTQYF. The CDR3, as DNA: TGTGCCAGCAGCGCAGGACTAGCGGTGCGCACAGATACGCAGTATTTT. The full variable domain, rest sourced from reference TRBV9 and TRBJ2-3, is DSGVTQTPKHLITATGQRVTLRCSPRSGDLSVYWYQQSLDQGLQFLIQYYNGEERAKGNILERFSAQQFPDLHSELNLSSLELGDSALYFCASSAGLAVRTDTQYFGPGTRLTVL.